This entry describes one TCR beta chain. Its antigen is currently unknown. The data originate from a study of T cell responses to AZD1222 COVID-19 vaccine. Study-wide background: The study pooled second doses at about 4 or about 12 weeks.

This table comes from immunoSEQ multiplex PCR, and its TCRdb copy is limited to in-frame clones, with some not included. The table records 70,000 to 90,000 clones, approximately 89% of them present only once. The CDR3 length is 13 residues. After removal of 6 bases from V and 4 bases from J, the junction contained 1 base not matched to a gene. The germline CDR1 and CDR2 sequences are MGHDK and SYGVNS. General observations from the study: CD4 TCRs associated with vaccination spanned spike, dominating at 160-218 and 743-854. A mostly white British donor set with more females was recruited, and clonal diversity was possibly underestimated. In the spike-specific TCR repertoire, nearly half reportedly target unmutated variant regions.

The gene calls are TRBV25-1 and TRBJ1-5, with 9 bases lining up with TRBD1. The origin of this receptor is an adult in good health. The sample was peripheral blood, taken on day 0 of AZD1222 vaccination. In DNA form, the CDR3 reads TGTGCCAGCAGAGGGACAGGGAATCAGCCCCAGCATTTT. Amino acid sequence: CASRGTGNQPQHF.